These 32 T cell receptor beta chains were sequenced from one sample in a study of T cells in Graves' hyperthyroidism and ophthalmopathy. The investigators amplified TCR beta CDR3 regions from RNA transcripts. The TCR CDR3 first-round RT-PCR relied on the HTBI primer set. TCRdb itself ran the multiplex PCR reads through MiXCR, one entry per CDR3 protein. The data hold some 600,000 distinct CDR3 sequences, with over 11% observed a single time. The sample consisted of blood. These receptors came from a woman aged 25 to 45 with Graves' hyperthyroidism that later progressed to Graves' ophthalmopathy.

The table lists this clonotype with many counts. The gene calls are TRBV18 and TRBJ1-2; no reliable D call. The V gene lost 4 bases and the J gene lost 4 bases, with 10 bases spanning the gap. Per germline, CDR1 KGHSH and CDR2 LQKENI. There are 13 residues in the CDR3. CDR3 protein: CASSRQDFYGYTF. The DNA of the CDR3 is TGTGCCAGCTCACGCCAAGACTTCTATGGCTACACCTTC. The full variable domain, in which reference TRBV18 and TRBJ1-2 provide the parts outside the CDR3, is NAGVMQNPRHLVRRRGQEARLRCSPMKGHSHVYWYRQLPEEGLKFMVYLQKENIIDESGMPKERFSAEFPKEGPSILRIQQVVRGDSAAYFCASSRQDFYGYTFGSGTRLTVV.

Points on this clonotype: It is unclear where the CDR3 begins or ends on the DNA, so no DNA is shown, and the CDR3 is as TCRdb lists it. V usage is TRBV27 and J usage is TRBJ2-7; the D call in the table, TRBD2, was not verified against the DNA. The CDR3 length is 23 residues, termini included. The germline V gene has CDR1 MNHEY and CDR2 SMNVEV (reference sequence). The chain's CDR3 is CASTNQTSMYLCATGTATYEQYF.

The rearrangement links TRBV10-2 to TRBJ2-7, with D perhaps TRBD1 (6 bases). V dropped 2 bases and J dropped 0 bases, with 8 bases sitting between them. The V gene's germline CDR1 is WSHSY and CDR2 SAAADI. CDR3 length equals 14 residues. CDR3 in amino acids: CASSERTDSYEQYF. The CDR3 bases are TGCGCCAGCAGTGAGAGGACAGACTCCTACGAGCAGTACTTC.

The chain couples TRBV27 to TRBJ2-7; perhaps TRBD2 as D (5 bases). There are 14 residues in the CDR3. V dropped 0 bases and J dropped 0 bases, with 6 bases sitting between them. Germline V lookup: CDR1 MNHEY, CDR2 SMNVEV (reference sequence). CDR3 residues: CASSLSEVSYEQYF. The CDR3 bases are TGTGCCAGCAGTTTATCGGAGGTCTCCTACGAGCAGTACTTC.

The chain carries TRBV6-1 and TRBJ2-7; 10 positions agree with TRBD1. The J segment lost 6 bases and the V segment lost 8 bases, leaving 10 bases of the junction unmatched. The CDR3 is 14 amino acids. Per the germline V gene, CDR1 is MNHNS and CDR2 is SASEGT. DNA for the CDR3: TGTGCCAGCGAGACGGACAGGGGGATCTGCGAGCAGTACTTC. Translation: CASETDRGICEQYF.

This clonotype was recorded a few times. The chain combines TRBV30 with TRBJ2-1; possible D gene TRBD2, 5 bases. The V end lost 1 base, the J end lost 6 bases, and 25 bases lay between the germline ends. There are 18 residues in the CDR3. The germline CDR1 and CDR2 sequences are GTSNPN and SVGIG (reference sequence). The CDR3, as DNA: TGTGCCTGGAGTGATGTCTCCGGGAAGATTGGATGGAGCAATGAGCAGTTCTTC. It is translated as CAWSDVSGKIGWSNEQFF.

The J gene is TRBJ1-2, the V gene TRBV20-1, with 7 bases aligning to TRBD1. The CDR3 extends over 11 amino acids. The J segment lost 1 base and the V segment lost 7 bases, leaving 0 bases of the junction unmatched. CDR1 is DFQATT and CDR2 is SNEGSKA in the germline V gene (reference sequence). CDR3: CSDRGNYGYTF. CDR3 DNA sequence: TGCAGTGACAGGGGTAACTATGGCTACACCTTC.

This clonotype was detected ten times or more. The CDR3 coding sequence is TGTGCCAGCAGTGAAACTTTTATGAACACTGAAGCTTTCTTT. This gives the protein CASSETFMNTEAFF. V usage is TRBV6-1 and J usage is TRBJ1-1; D is ambiguous. Per germline, CDR1 MNHNS and CDR2 SASEGT. This CDR3 region has 14 residues. V dropped 2 bases and J dropped 0 bases, with 7 bases sitting between them.

This clonotype was observed at least ten times. The chain carries TRBV7-2 and TRBJ1-2; D call uncertain. This CDR3 has 13 residues. With 7 bases removed from V and 3 bases from J, the gap between germline ends came to 12 bases. CDR1 and CDR2 from the germline V gene are SGHTA and FQGNSA. The CDR3 coding sequence is TGTGCCAGCACCTTCGGGCCCGACTATGGCTACACCTTC. Encoded protein: CASTFGPDYGYTF.

The chain couples TRBV5-1 to TRBJ2-5; no clear D gene. Trimming removed 4 bases from V and 7 bases from J, with 17 bases in between. The CDR3 consists of 14 residues. CDR1 is SGHRS and CDR2 is YFSETQ in the germline V gene. CDR3 sequence reads: CASSEVGREGTQYF. CDR3 in DNA: TGCGCCAGCAGCGAGGTTGGCAGAGAAGGGACCCAGTACTTC.

In this sample, this clonotype turned up a few times. Here the CDR3 reads CASRHRDGGNTIYF. CDR3 DNA: TGCGCCAGCAGACACCGGGACGGTGGAAACACCATATATTTT. The rearrangement uses TRBV10-2 and TRBJ1-3, with D possibly being TRBD1 (5 bases). The CDR3 length is 14 residues. V was cut by 6 bases and J by 3 bases, with 12 bases left in between. Per the germline V gene, CDR1 is WSHSY and CDR2 is SAAADI.

The V call is TRBV27, the J call TRBJ1-5; TRBD1 is a possible D gene (6 bases). CDR3 length: 15 residues. CDR1 is MNHEY, CDR2 SMNVEV, per germline (reference sequence). V gave up 8 bases and J gave up 3 bases, with 17 bases separating them. The CDR3 DNA is TGTGCCAGCCAGACCGGACAGAATAACAATCAGCCCCAGCATTTT. This gives the protein CASQTGQNNNQPQHF.

The chain combines TRBV13 with TRBJ1-2; 8 bases are shared with TRBD1. V lost 5 bases, J lost 2 bases, and 16 bases stayed unmatched. Germline CDR1 PRHDT, CDR2 FYEKMQ (reference sequence). The CDR3 consists of 18 residues. CDR3 in amino acids: CASSPFTYGQGWNYGYTF. Here the CDR3 DNA reads TGTGCCAGCAGCCCCTTCACGTATGGACAGGGTTGGAACTATGGCTACACCTTC.

This clonotype was detected only a few times. The genes are TRBV20-1 and TRBJ2-6; perhaps D is TRBD1 or TRBD2 (6 bases each). The CDR3 extends over 16 amino acids. Trimming took 6 bases from V and 3 from J, leaving 18 bases between them. Looked up from germline, CDR1 is DFQATT and CDR2 is SNEGSKA (reference sequence). The CDR3, as DNA: TGCAGTGCCCCCGTTTCGGGGGCGGATGGGGCCAACGTCCTGACTTTC. Translating gives CSAPVSGADGANVLTF.

There are many counts of this clonotype. The chain uses TRBV4-1 and TRBJ1-4; D is undetermined. The germline V gene has CDR1 MGHRA and CDR2 YSYEKL. This CDR3 contains 15 residues. The V end was cut by 1 base, the J end by 4 bases, with 10 bases between. CDR3 residues: CASSQVVEDNEKLFF. The CDR3 nucleotides are TGCGCCAGCAGCCAAGTCGTCGAGGATAATGAAAAACTGTTTTTT.

This clonotype occurred many times. The gene calls are TRBV18 and TRBJ2-7, with D possibly TRBD2 on 6 matching bases. V lost 6 bases, J lost 0 bases, and 12 bases lay in between. Looked up from germline, CDR1 is KGHSH and CDR2 is LQKENI. This CDR3 is built from 14 residues. The CDR3 sequence: CASSEGRSSYEQYF. CDR3 nucleotide sequence: TGTGCCAGCTCGGAGGGGCGGAGCTCCTACGAGCAGTACTTC.

In this sample, this clonotype turned up many times. V usage is TRBV27 and J usage is TRBJ1-5; D not certain. V was trimmed by 9 bases and J by 3 bases, leaving 12 bases between them. Looked up from germline, CDR1 is MNHEY and CDR2 is SMNVEV (reference sequence). The CDR3 is made up of 13 amino acids. CDR3 bases: TGTGCCAGTGCCGACCCTCCCAATCAGCCCCAGCATTTT. Protein: CASADPPNQPQHF.

This clonotype was seen ten or more times. In nucleotides, the CDR3 is TGTGCCATCAGGACAGGGGGCGAGTTGGAGACCCAGTACTTC. As protein: CAIRTGGELETQYF. The chain employs TRBV10-3 and TRBJ2-5, with TRBD1 matching over 10 bases. From germline, CDR1 is ENHRY and CDR2 SYGVKD. This CDR3 region has 14 residues. V lost 6 bases to trimming and J lost 5 bases; unmatched junction nucleotides: 6.

This clonotype was observed many times. The chain joins TRBV29-1 to TRBJ2-2; weak D call: TRBD1 (6 bases). Germline lookup yields CDR1 SQVTM and CDR2 ANQGSEA. V dropped 4 bases and J dropped 6 bases, with 15 bases sitting between them. The CDR3 is 14 amino acids. The DNA of the CDR3 is TGCAGCGTTGTAGGCCCCCAGGGGTCCGGGGAGCTGTTTTTT. Its protein is CSVVGPQGSGELFF.

The chain employs TRBV19 and TRBJ2-1; 8 bases line up with TRBD2. In germline, CDR1 is LNHDA, CDR2 SQIVND (reference sequence). J gave up 2 bases and V 3 bases, and 6 bases lay outside the gene matches. The CDR3 sequence is 16 residues long. DNA of the CDR3: TGTGCCAGTAGTATGGGCGGGAGGACCACCTACAATGAGCAGTTCTTC. Translation gives CASSMGGRTTYNEQFF.

This clonotype was detected ten times or more. The chain employs TRBV12-3 or TRBV12-4 and TRBJ2-7, with D possibly being TRBD1 (6 bases). The CDR3 totals 15 residues. V dropped 1 base and J dropped 1 base, with 11 bases sitting between them. For the CDR3, the DNA is TGTGCCAGCAGTTTAGTAGGACAGCCGTCCTACGAGCAGTACTTC. Protein product: CASSLVGQPSYEQYF.

The sample holds many counts of this clonotype. The rearrangement uses TRBV7-9 and TRBJ2-1; D remains unclear. The ends were cut back, 5 bases at V and 8 bases at J, with 7 bases in the middle. This CDR3 contains 11 residues. CDR1 and CDR2 (germline): SEHNR, FQNEAQ (reference sequence). CDR3 sequence (DNA): TGTGCCAGCAGCCCCCAAGATGAGCAGTTCTTC. It encodes CASSPQDEQFF.

The table lists this clonotype with a count of one. This could be a read error, since a much larger clone is one nucleotide away. This chain connects TRBV5-1 to TRBJ2-1; TRBD1 or TRBD2 may be the D gene (6 bases each). Trimming pared 8 bases from V and 1 base from J, leaving 16 bases between. From germline, CDR1 is SGHRS and CDR2 YFSETQ. The CDR3 loop spans 15 amino acids. CDR3: CARSPQGGSYNEQFF. The CDR3 coding sequence is TGCGCCAGGAGTCCACAGGGAGGATCCTACAATGAGCAGTTCTTC.

V and J are TRBV20-1 and TRBJ2-3; TRBD2 aligns across 11 bases. With V trimmed by 6 bases and J by 2 bases, 4 bases remained unmatched. The CDR3 loop spans 14 amino acids. Germline assignment: CDR1 DFQATT and CDR2 SNEGSKA (reference sequence). The CDR3 DNA sequence: TGCAGTGCCGCGACTAGCGGGAACACAGATACGCAGTATTTT. Protein product: CSAATSGNTDTQYF.

The rearrangement uses TRBV7-9 and TRBJ2-7; 9 positions agree with TRBD1. The CDR3 consists of 14 residues. Germline values: CDR1 SEHNR, CDR2 FQNEAQ (reference sequence). V gave up 5 bases and J gave up 2 bases; unmatched junction bases: 4. The chain's CDR3 is CASSHRDRAYEQYF. The CDR3 DNA reads as TGTGCCAGCAGCCACCGGGACAGGGCCTACGAGCAGTACTTC.

This clonotype was counted ten times or more. This chain uses TRBV28 with TRBJ1-5; possible D gene TRBD1, 5 bases. Trimming shortened V by 2 bases and J by 3 bases, and 8 bases separated the two germline ends. The germline V gene encodes CDR1 MDHEN and CDR2 SYDVKM. The CDR3 has 14 residues. The CDR3 DNA reads as TGTGCCAGCAGTTTACCCAGGGTCAATCAGCCCCAGCATTTT. This encodes CASSLPRVNQPQHF. Together with reference TRBV28 and TRBJ1-5, the CDR3 gives the full variable domain: DVKVTQSSRYLVKRTGEKVFLECVQDMDHENMFWYRQDPGLGLRLIYFSYDVKMKEKGDIPEGYSVSREKKERFSLILESASTNQTSMYLCASSLPRVNQPQHFGDGTRLSIL.

In its sample, this clonotype was seen many times. This chain links TRBV6-6 with TRBJ1-1; D is ambiguous. Trimming removed 2 bases from V and 1 base from J, with 8 bases in between. In germline, CDR1 is MNHNY, CDR2 SVGAGI (reference sequence). The CDR3 length is 14 residues. The CDR3 nucleotides read TGTGCCAGCAGTTACGGCCGGGGGAACACTGAAGCTTTCTTT. As protein: CASSYGRGNTEAFF.

Many counts were recorded for this clonotype. CDR3 region: CASSLYRGERGEQFF. Here the CDR3 DNA reads TGTGCCAGCAGTTTATACAGGGGGGAGAGGGGTGAGCAGTTCTTC. This sequence joins TRBV12-3 or TRBV12-4 and TRBJ2-1; 8 positions match TRBD1. The CDR3 is made up of 15 amino acids. The V segment lost 2 bases and the J segment 9 bases; nucleotides outside the gene matches: 9.

This clonotype was counted many times. This chain joins TRBV6-1 and TRBJ1-2, with 11 bases fitting TRBD1. CDR3 size: 17 residues. The germline V gene has CDR1 MNHNS and CDR2 SASEGT. The J segment lost 6 bases and the V segment lost 5 bases, leaving 14 bases of the junction unmatched. CDR3 nucleotides: TGTGCCAGCAGTTCGGACAGGGGGCGCATCCTCTTACATGGCTACACCTTC. Translating it yields CASSSDRGRILLHGYTF.

The genes are TRBV11-1 and TRBJ2-7; 10 nucleotides match TRBD2. Trimming at V came to 2 bases and at J to 5 bases, leaving 6 bases not matched to a gene. There are 15 residues in the CDR3. Germline CDR1 SGHAT, CDR2 FQDESV (reference sequence). The CDR3 nucleotides read TGTGCCAGCAGCTTAAGTCGGCTAGCGGGAGACGAGCAGTACTTC. Protein product: CASSLSRLAGDEQYF.

This clonotype was counted ten times or more. The chain uses TRBV30 and TRBJ1-1; TRBD1 matches 9 bases. The ends lost 2 bases at V and 2 bases at J; junction bases unmatched: 3. Germline CDR1 GTSNPN, CDR2 SVGIG (reference sequence). This CDR3 has 14 residues. CDR3 loop: CAWSPGQGNTEAFF. In DNA form, the CDR3 reads TGTGCCTGGAGTCCGGGACAGGGTAACACTGAAGCTTTCTTT.

This clonotype was observed many times. The V gene is TRBV12-5, the J gene TRBJ2-6; D is undetermined. V lost 5 bases and J 0 bases, leaving 11 bases between the germline ends. This CDR3 region has 16 residues. CDR1 and CDR2 (germline): LGHNT, FRNRAP. The CDR3 nucleotides are TGTGCTAGTGGTGACCCTTCGTACTCTGGGGCCAACGTCCTGACTTTC. As protein: CASGDPSYSGANVLTF.